This entry lists 2 T cell receptor beta chains sequenced from one sample in a study of shared clonotypes between healthy human individuals. Sequencing was performed with immunoSEQ multiplex PCR; in TCRdb, only in-frame clones are kept and a portion is missing. The sample consists of around 2.5 million clones, 93% of them appearing once. The sample was naive CD4+ T cells from PBMCs. Subset meaning: CD45RA+ positively selected. The receptors stem from a young man in good health. Some clones in this sample may be carry-over from other donors' samples.

The chain carries TRBV5-8 and TRBJ2-7; D possibly uses TRBD1 or TRBD2 (5 bases each). Deletions cut 1 base from V and 7 bases from J, with 9 bases between. CDR1 and CDR2 from the germline V gene are SGHTS and YDEGEE. The CDR3 is made up of 12 amino acids. The CDR3 nucleotides read TGTGCCAGCAGCTTGAGGGGACGTGAGCAGTACTTC. This codes for CASSLRGREQYF.

V usage is TRBV27 and J usage is TRBJ1-4; D is ambiguous. The germline V gene has CDR1 MNHEY and CDR2 SMNVEV (reference sequence). This CDR3 spans 15 amino acids. V lost 5 bases and J 0 bases, leaving 10 bases between the germline ends. CDR3 sequence reads: CASSVDGATNEKLFF. CDR3 bases: TGTGCCAGCAGTGTCGACGGTGCAACTAATGAAAAACTGTTTTTT.